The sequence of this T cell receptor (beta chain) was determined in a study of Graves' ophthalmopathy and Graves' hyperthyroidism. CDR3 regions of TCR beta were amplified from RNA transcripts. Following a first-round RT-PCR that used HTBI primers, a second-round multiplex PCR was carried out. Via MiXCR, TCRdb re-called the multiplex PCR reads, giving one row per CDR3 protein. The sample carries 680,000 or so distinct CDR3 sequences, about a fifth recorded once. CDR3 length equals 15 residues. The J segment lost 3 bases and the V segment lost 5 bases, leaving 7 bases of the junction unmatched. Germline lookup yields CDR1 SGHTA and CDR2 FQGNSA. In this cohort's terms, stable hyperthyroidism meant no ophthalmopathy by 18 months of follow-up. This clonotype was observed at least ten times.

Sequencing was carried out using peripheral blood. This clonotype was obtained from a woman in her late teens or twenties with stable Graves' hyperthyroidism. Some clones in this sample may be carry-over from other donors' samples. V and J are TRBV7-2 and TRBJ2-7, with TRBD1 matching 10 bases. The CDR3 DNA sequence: TGTGCCAGCAGCGGGGGACAGGGGTCCCGCTACGAGCAGTACTTC. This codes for CASSGGQGSRYEQYF.